The next 5 T cell receptor beta chains were all read from a single sample in a study of T-cell reconstitution after alpha-beta-depleted transplantation in children. Preparing the TCRbeta library involved the use of unique molecular identifiers. TCRdb reprocessed the PCR reads via MiXCR and lists one record per CDR3 protein. The sample has approximately 500,000 distinct CDR3 sequences, around 27% seen once; the top ten hold approximately 39%. The source material was PBMCs, sampled before TCRalphabeta/CD19-depleted stem cell transplant. Receptor source: a boy younger than two with Wiskott-Aldrich syndrome, due to receive a stem cell transplant.

The chain is built from TRBV27 and TRBJ2-1; tentative D call: TRBD2 (6 bases). Germline CDR1 is MNHEY and CDR2 is SMNVEV (reference sequence). V was shortened by 4 bases and J by 8 bases, with 15 bases between the two germline ends. The CDR3 is made up of 14 amino acids. CDR3 amino acids: CASSWAGRVDEQFF. For the CDR3, the DNA is TGTGCCAGCAGTTGGGCGGGGAGAGTGGATGAGCAGTTCTTC.

The chain uses TRBV20-1 and TRBJ2-1; 9 bases agree with TRBD1. V was pared by 6 bases and J by 3 bases, with 9 bases of the junction left unmatched. The CDR3 sequence is 15 residues long. CDR1 is DFQATT and CDR2 is SNEGSKA in the germline V gene (reference sequence). CDR3 amino acids: CSAKIRQGVYNEQFF. DNA for the CDR3: TGCAGTGCCAAAATCCGACAGGGGGTCTACAATGAGCAGTTCTTC.

The chain joins TRBV5-1 to TRBJ2-5, with D uncertain. Per the germline V gene, CDR1 is SGHRS and CDR2 is YFSETQ. Trimming shortened V by 6 bases and J by 1 base, and 4 bases separated the two germline ends. The CDR3 covers 11 residues. CDR3 residues: CASTGQETQYF. The CDR3 DNA sequence: TGCGCCAGCACTGGCCAAGAGACCCAGTACTTC.

The chain carries TRBV5-1 and TRBJ2-3; TRBD2 aligns across 7 bases. Germline CDR1 reads SGHRS; CDR2 reads YFSETQ. The V segment lost 0 bases and the J segment 9 bases; nucleotides outside the gene matches: 10. The CDR3 loop spans 15 amino acids. The chain's CDR3 is CASSLAGGRESTQYF. CDR3 DNA sequence: TGCGCCAGCAGCTTGGCCGGGGGGAGGGAGAGCACGCAGTATTTT.

The chain joins TRBV5-6 to TRBJ2-7, with D perhaps TRBD1 (6 bases). CDR1 and CDR2 (germline): SGHDT, YYEEEE. This CDR3 has 14 amino acids. V was clipped by 4 bases and J by 4 bases, with 15 bases between them. CDR3 region: CASSPPGTLYEQYF. CDR3 nucleotide sequence: TGTGCCAGCAGCCCACCCGGGACATTGTACGAGCAGTACTTC.